The 29 T cell receptor beta chains in this list originate from one sample, sequenced in a study of identical twins. TCRdb reprocessed the 5' RACE reads with MiXCR, giving one entry per CDR3 protein. The repertoire holds 450,000 to 650,000 distinct CDR3 sequences, with just under 10% as singletons. These records were also assigned to another study, of yellow fever vaccine responses in identical twins.

The sequencing sample was made of PBMCs. The source of these receptors is a woman younger than 30 in good health.

This clonotype was seen many times. The V and J genes are TRBV12-3 or TRBV12-4 and TRBJ2-1; D remains unclear. The V and J ends lost 5 bases and 5 bases respectively, with 13 bases between them. The CDR3 runs 14 residues. The CDR3 loop reads CASSPGGSNNEQFF. The DNA of the CDR3 is TGTGCCAGCAGTCCAGGCGGAAGTAACAATGAGCAGTTCTTC.

The chain uses TRBV7-2 and TRBJ2-7; D possibly matches TRBD1 or TRBD2 (5 bases each). The V and J ends lost 1 base and 1 base respectively, with 14 bases between them. The CDR3 totals 16 residues. CDR1 and CDR2 (germline): SGHTA, FQGNSA. The CDR3 loop is CASSLGNRDHSYEQYF. The CDR3 DNA reads TGTGCCAGCAGCTTAGGTAACCGGGACCATTCCTACGAGCAGTACTTC.

This clonotype was counted a few times. The chain has TRBV20-1 and TRBJ2-5; the match to TRBD2 covers 12 bases. With V trimmed by 3 bases and J by 5 bases, 16 bases remained unmatched. CDR1 DFQATT and CDR2 SNEGSKA come from the germline V gene (reference sequence). CDR3 length equals 18 residues. CDR3 amino acids: CSASSMSGLAGFQETQYF. The CDR3 DNA reads TGCAGTGCTAGTTCTATGTCCGGACTAGCGGGATTCCAGGAGACCCAGTACTTC.

The gene calls are TRBV7-8 and TRBJ2-2; D unresolved. V was cut by 2 bases and J by 2 bases, with 9 bases left in between. CDR1 and CDR2 from the germline V gene are SGHVS and FQNEAQ. This CDR3 has 15 amino acids. The CDR3 DNA sequence: TGTGCCAGCAGCTTAACCATAGCTAACACCGGGGAGCTGTTTTTT. Amino acid sequence: CASSLTIANTGELFF.

The chain recombines TRBV7-2 with TRBJ2-3, with D perhaps TRBD2 (5 bases). The CDR3 contains 15 residues. Germline V CDR1 and CDR2: SGHTA, FQGNSA. Trimming shortened V by 1 base and J by 6 bases, and 14 bases separated the two germline ends. In DNA form, the CDR3 reads TGTGCCAGCAGCTTAGAGGGTTCGTGGAGGGATACGCAGTATTTT. Its translation: CASSLEGSWRDTQYF.

The gene calls are TRBV11-2 and TRBJ2-7; no clear D. The CDR3 covers 13 residues. From germline, CDR1 is SGHAT and CDR2 FQNNGV. V was trimmed by 1 base and J by 5 bases, leaving 9 bases between them. The CDR3 region has the DNA TGTGCCAGCAGCTTAGTCGCCACTAACGAGCAGTACTTC. Amino acids: CASSLVATNEQYF.

This clonotype was seen only a few times. The chain combines TRBV15 with TRBJ2-5, with 10 bases matching TRBD1. The length of the CDR3 is 15 residues. Per germline, CDR1 LNHNV and CDR2 YYDKDF (reference sequence). J gave up 5 bases and V 0 bases, and 3 bases lay outside the gene matches. CDR3 DNA sequence: TGTGCCACCAGCAGAGATAGGGACAGGGGTGAGACCCAGTACTTC. Encoded protein: CATSRDRDRGETQYF.

The V gene is TRBV7-9, the J gene TRBJ2-5; a possible D gene is TRBD1 (5 bases). There are 17 residues in the CDR3. V dropped 1 base and J dropped 3 bases, with 18 bases sitting between them. Germline CDR1 SEHNR, CDR2 FQNEAQ (reference sequence). DNA for the CDR3: TGTGCCAGCAGCTTAGTGGGAACAGGAGTACGAGAAGAGACCCAGTACTTC. It is translated as CASSLVGTGVREETQYF.

The chain has TRBV6-1 and TRBJ2-6; D unresolved. V was shortened by 5 bases and J by 2 bases, with 7 bases between the two germline ends. The CDR3 consists of 14 residues. From germline, CDR1 is MNHNS and CDR2 SASEGT. The DNA of the CDR3 is TGTGCCAGCAGTCGAAGAGCTGGGGCCAACGTCCTGACTTTC. This codes for CASSRRAGANVLTF.

This clonotype was counted only a few times. This sequence joins TRBV6-1 and TRBJ2-1; D not resolved. V gave up 7 bases and J gave up 4 bases, with 14 bases separating them. From germline, CDR1 is MNHNS and CDR2 SASEGT. The length of the CDR3 is 14 residues. The DNA of the CDR3 is TGTGCCAGCATCCCCCGGGTCAGGTACAATGAGCAGTTCTTC. This codes for CASIPRVRYNEQFF.

The chain combines TRBV5-1 with TRBJ2-1, with 8 positions matching TRBD2. The germline gives CDR1 SGHRS, CDR2 YFSETQ. CDR3 length equals 14 residues. Losses at the gene ends were 7 bases for V and 3 bases for J; bases not matched to a gene: 6. DNA of the CDR3: TGCGCCAGCGCCGGGCGGGGGGTCTACAATGAGCAGTTCTTC. The encoded protein is CASAGRGVYNEQFF.

This sequence joins TRBV29-1 and TRBJ2-3; 8 bases are shared with TRBD1. This CDR3 is 15 amino acids long. Germline lookup yields CDR1 SQVTM and CDR2 ANQGSEA. The V and J ends lost 3 bases and 3 bases, in that order; junction bases with no gene match: 8. CDR3 sequence (DNA): TGCAGCGTTGAGGCCCGGGACAGGCGTACAGATACGCAGTATTTT. Translating gives CSVEARDRRTDTQYF.

The V and J genes are TRBV28 and TRBJ1-1; D unresolved. There are 14 residues in the CDR3. V was shortened by 3 bases and J by 4 bases, with 12 bases between the two germline ends. Germline values: CDR1 MDHEN, CDR2 SYDVKM. The CDR3 sequence is CASSLTAGVTEAFF. The CDR3 DNA reads as TGTGCCAGCAGTTTGACCGCCGGGGTCACTGAAGCTTTCTTT.

Only a few counts were recorded for this clonotype. The V and J genes are TRBV12-3 or TRBV12-4 and TRBJ2-6; no definite D call. The CDR3 spans 15 residues. V dropped 6 bases and J dropped 2 bases, with 11 bases sitting between them. CDR3: CASSTTVAGANVLTF. CDR3 coding DNA: TGTGCCAGCAGCACGACGGTGGCTGGGGCCAACGTCCTGACTTTC.

This clonotype was seen at least ten times. The rearrangement uses TRBV6-2 or TRBV6-3 and TRBJ2-2; a possible D gene is TRBD2 (5 bases). This CDR3 comprises 11 residues. The germline V and J ends were trimmed by 5 bases and 13 bases, with 11 bases remaining between them. Germline CDR1 MNHEY, CDR2 SVGEGT. CDR3: CASSGMGALFF. The CDR3 coding sequence is TGTGCCAGCAGTGGAATGGGAGCGCTGTTTTTT.

This clonotype was observed a handful of times. This chain uses TRBV12-3 or TRBV12-4 with TRBJ2-2, with TRBD2 matching 7 bases. V lost 3 bases, J lost 0 bases, and 1 base stayed unmatched. This CDR3 region has 15 residues. CDR3 sequence: CASSFGGSNTGELFF. DNA of the CDR3: TGTGCCAGCAGTTTCGGGGGGTCGAACACCGGGGAGCTGTTTTTT.

This clonotype has only a few counts. V and J are TRBV20-1 and TRBJ2-4; 8 nucleotides line up with TRBD2. Germline V gene lookup returns CDR1 DFQATT and CDR2 SNEGSKA (reference sequence). CDR3 size: 15 residues. With 6 bases clipped from V and 0 bases from J, the junction kept 7 bases outside the gene matches. CDR3 region: CSAGTSGLAKNIQYF. CDR3 sequence (DNA): TGCAGTGCCGGTACTAGCGGACTAGCCAAAAACATTCAGTACTTC.

The CDR3 bases are TGCAGCGTTGGTCCCGGGGGCGGCTCCTACAATGAGCAGTTCTTC. This translates into CSVGPGGGSYNEQFF. The rearrangement links TRBV29-1 to TRBJ2-1; either TRBD1 or TRBD2 may fit D (6 bases each). V was pared by 4 bases and J by 0 bases, with 13 bases between. CDR3 length equals 15 residues. Germline-derived CDR1 and CDR2 are SQVTM and ANQGSEA.

This clonotype came up a few times. This rearrangement joins TRBV9 to TRBJ2-2; D not resolved. V lost 2 bases, J lost 0 bases, and 8 bases lay in between. The germline V gene encodes CDR1 SGDLS and CDR2 YYNGEE. The length of the CDR3 is 15 residues. CDR3 residues: CASSVGPANTGELFF. CDR3 nucleotide sequence: TGTGCCAGCAGCGTCGGCCCCGCGAACACCGGGGAGCTGTTTTTT.

This clonotype was seen a handful of times. The chain recombines TRBV4-3 with TRBJ2-1; TRBD2 agrees at 11 bases. The junction had 5 bases not matched to a gene; V was cut back by 4 bases and J by 3 bases. The germline V gene has CDR1 LGHNA and CDR2 YSLEER. The CDR3 is made up of 16 amino acids. The CDR3 DNA reads as TGCGCCAGCAGCCCCGGGACTAGCGGAAGCTACAATGAGCAGTTCTTC. Translated: CASSPGTSGSYNEQFF.

The V gene is TRBV12-3 or TRBV12-4, the J gene TRBJ2-2, with D maybe TRBD2 (6 bases). CDR3 length equals 15 residues. V was pared by 6 bases and J by 6 bases, with 17 bases between. The CDR3 DNA sequence: TGTGCCAGCAGGGGCGGGAATACCAAAGCCGGGGAGCTGTTTTTT. Protein product: CASRGGNTKAGELFF.

This clonotype came up a few times. This sequence joins TRBV28 and TRBJ2-1; TRBD1 aligns across 11 bases. V dropped 5 bases and J dropped 9; count of bases not matched to a gene: 6. The CDR3 sequence is 14 residues long. The germline gives CDR1 MDHEN, CDR2 SYDVKM. The CDR3 loop reads CASSGQGAKAEQFF. The DNA of the CDR3 is TGTGCCAGCAGTGGACAGGGGGCCAAGGCTGAGCAGTTCTTC.

Ten or more counts support this clonotype. The rearrangement uses TRBV7-8 and TRBJ1-2; D may be TRBD1 (5 bases). CDR1 is SGHVS, CDR2 FQNEAQ, per germline. The CDR3 covers 14 residues. The V end lost 1 base, the J end lost 3 bases, and 9 bases lay between the germline ends. The CDR3 here is CASSLGGRDYGYTF. CDR3 bases: TGTGCCAGCAGCTTAGGGGGACGGGACTATGGCTACACCTTC.

In its sample, this clonotype was seen many times. V is TRBV29-1 and J is TRBJ2-1, with 9 bases matching TRBD1. V dropped 4 bases and J dropped 7; count of bases not matched to a gene: 11. CDR1 and CDR2 from the germline V gene are SQVTM and ANQGSEA. This CDR3 comprises 15 residues. CDR3 sequence (DNA): TGCAGCGTTGCAGATACGGGACAGGGAATAAATGAGCAGTTCTTC. Translating gives CSVADTGQGINEQFF.

This clonotype has at least ten counts. J is TRBJ1-5 and V is TRBV5-1, with 10 bases that match TRBD1. After removal of 4 bases from V and 3 bases from J, the junction contained 4 bases not matched to a gene. Looked up from germline, CDR1 is SGHRS and CDR2 is YFSETQ. The CDR3 contains 15 residues. The CDR3 sequence is CASSAGTGDNQPQHF. CDR3 coding DNA: TGCGCCAGCAGCGCTGGGACAGGGGACAATCAGCCCCAGCATTTT.

This chain links TRBV20-1 with TRBJ2-5; TRBD1 matches at 9 bases. The CDR3 spans 16 residues. Germline loops: CDR1 DFQATT, CDR2 SNEGSKA (reference sequence). The trim removed 4 bases at V and 5 bases at J, leaving 14 bases unmatched. CDR3 in amino acids: CSATSRRDRVTETQYF. Written as DNA, the CDR3 is TGCAGTGCTACCTCCCGGAGGGACAGGGTTACGGAGACCCAGTACTTC.

This clonotype was seen a few times. The genes are TRBV6-2 or TRBV6-3 and TRBJ2-1; perhaps TRBD1 as D (5 bases). V dropped 5 bases and J dropped 9 bases, with 8 bases sitting between them. This CDR3 has 11 amino acids. The germline gives CDR1 MNHEY, CDR2 SVGEGT. The CDR3 DNA follows: TGTGCCAGCAGTCAGGGTTCTGAGCAGTTCTTC. Translation gives CASSQGSEQFF.

The CDR3 DNA sequence: TGTGCCAGCAACAATAGCGGGAGGGAGACAGATACGCAGTATTTT. As protein: CASNNSGRETDTQYF. The genes are TRBV28 and TRBJ2-3, with TRBD2 matching 11 bases. The germline CDR1 and CDR2 sequences are MDHEN and SYDVKM. The CDR3 totals 15 residues. V was pared by 7 bases and J by 3 bases, with 6 bases of the junction left unmatched.

This clonotype has more than one count but fewer than ten. V and J are TRBV7-6 and TRBJ2-7; 8 bases are a match to TRBD1. V trimming: 5 bases; J trimming: 3 bases; junction bases outside the gene matches: 9. Germline CDR1 reads SGHVS; CDR2 reads FNYEAQ. The CDR3 has 15 residues. The CDR3, as DNA: TGTGCCAGCAGCGACTCCGGACAGGGAGACTACGAGCAGTACTTC. It translates to CASSDSGQGDYEQYF.